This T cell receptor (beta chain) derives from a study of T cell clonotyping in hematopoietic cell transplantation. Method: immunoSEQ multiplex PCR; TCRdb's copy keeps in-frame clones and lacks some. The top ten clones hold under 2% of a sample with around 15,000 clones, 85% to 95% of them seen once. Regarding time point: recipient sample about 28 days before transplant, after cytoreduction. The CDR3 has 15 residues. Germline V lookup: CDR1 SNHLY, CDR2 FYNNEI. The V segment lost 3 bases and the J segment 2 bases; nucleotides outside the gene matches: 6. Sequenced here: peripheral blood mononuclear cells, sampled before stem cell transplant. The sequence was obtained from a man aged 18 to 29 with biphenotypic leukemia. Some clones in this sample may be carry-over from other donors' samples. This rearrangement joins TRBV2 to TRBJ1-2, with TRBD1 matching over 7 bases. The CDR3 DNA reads TGTGCCAGCAGTGACAGGGGGGAATGGAACTATGGCTACACCTTC. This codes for CASSDRGEWNYGYTF. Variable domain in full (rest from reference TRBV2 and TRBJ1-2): EPEVTQTPSHQVTQMGQEVILRCVPISNHLYFYWYRQILGQKVEFLVSFYNNEISEKSEIFDDQFSVERPDGSNFTLKIRSTKLEDSAMYFCASSDRGEWNYGYTFGSGTRLTVV.